The following is a TCR beta chain sequence with its context. The V and J ends lost 0 bases and 7 bases respectively, with 10 bases between them. In germline, CDR1 is GTSNPN, CDR2 SVGIG (reference sequence). The CDR3 spans 12 residues. This entry belongs to a study of blood T cell repertoires in COVID-19. The wider study: Acute and convalescent COVID-19 samples came from the United States, Italy and Spain. Sample material is recorded as cDNA or gDNA derived from T cells, B-cell-depleted T cells, or PBMCs.

Original processing methods: It was from reference gene primer amplification that nucleated cell counts were estimated. Generated by immunoSEQ multiplex PCR, the TCRdb table keeps only in-frame clones and is missing some. The D gene and trimming were derived from the DNA, and the V and J assignments and clone size from that table. Of about 130,000 clones listed, around three quarters are singletons. The chain carries TRBV30 and TRBJ2-7; D might be TRBD1 (5 bases). Sequencing used peripheral blood. The TCR comes from a man aged 40-49 years with active or convalescent COVID-19. The CDR3 protein is CAWSVDQGEQYF. For the CDR3, the DNA is TGTGCCTGGAGTGTGGACCAGGGAGAGCAGTACTTC.